The present T cell receptor beta chain was sequenced within a study of blood T cells in healthy people across ages. Primed by a sample-barcoded 5' primer and a J-beta primer mix, a second PCR proceeded for 7 to 11 cycles. TCRdb reanalysed the 5' RACE reads using MiXCR and keeps one entry per CDR3 protein. The sample yields hundreds of thousands of distinct CDR3 sequences, under 30% seen once. Whole-study findings and limits: Donors of long life had a larger count of naive CD4+ cells and greater diversity than aged donors.

Comments on this clonotype: Its antigen is not identified.

In germline, CDR1 is DFQATT, CDR2 SNEGSKA (reference sequence). The CDR3 has 14 amino acids. After removal of 6 bases from V and 3 bases from J, the junction contained 9 bases not matched to a gene. The same specimen was also included in a second study, on T cells of mothers and their children. This second report adds: Detection yielded no persistent microchimeric T cell clones.

This clonotype was sampled from a boy between 10 and 17 years old in good health. Sample: blood. V and J are TRBV20-1 and TRBJ2-3, with 7 bases that match TRBD2. The CDR3 nucleotides are TGCAGTGCCCGGGGGGTGAGGAGAACAGATACGCAGTATTTT. Residues: CSARGVRRTDTQYF.